These 16 T cell receptor beta chains originate from one sample sequenced in a study of response to subunit inactivated influenza vaccine. One entry per CDR3 protein, called by TCRdb with MiXCR from the RT-PCR reads. There are roughly 520,000 distinct CDR3 sequences in the sample; less than 30% occur only once, and 1.5% to 2% lies in the top ten. This material consisted of CD4+ T cells sorted from PBMCs, taken roughly 5 days after vaccination. All receptors come from a man aged 50 to 59 who received an inactivated influenza vaccine.

This clonotype was recorded a few times. This chain joins TRBV7-8 and TRBJ1-5; 8 positions match TRBD1. Per germline, CDR1 SGHVS and CDR2 FQNEAQ. The CDR3 is 14 amino acids. Trimming took 5 bases from V and 6 from J; bases not matched to a gene: 6. CDR3 amino acids: CASSTDRGPQPQHF. The CDR3 nucleotides read TGTGCCAGCAGCACAGACAGGGGCCCTCAGCCCCAGCATTTT.

The chain employs TRBV5-1 and TRBJ2-2; 10 bases fit TRBD2. Looked up from germline, CDR1 is SGHRS and CDR2 is YFSETQ. This CDR3 region has 15 residues. The trim removed 3 bases at V and 14 bases at J, leaving 13 bases unmatched. CDR3 residues: CASSSGTSEGLILFF. DNA of the CDR3: TGCGCCAGCAGCTCCGGGACTAGCGAGGGGCTTATTCTGTTTTTT.

This clonotype has just a few counts. DNA of the CDR3: TGTGCCAGCAGTTTTCAGGGGAACCATGGCTACACCTTC. Protein sequence: CASSFQGNHGYTF. V usage is TRBV28 and J usage is TRBJ1-2, with TRBD1 as a possible D gene (6 bases). Germline V gene data show CDR1 as MDHEN and CDR2 as SYDVKM. The CDR3 has 13 residues. V lost 3 bases to trimming and J lost 6 bases, with 11 bases between them.

V usage is TRBV20-1 and J usage is TRBJ2-1, with D possibly being TRBD2 (6 bases). The germline V and J ends were trimmed by 3 bases and 5 bases, with 20 bases remaining between them. Germline-derived CDR1 and CDR2 are DFQATT and SNEGSKA (reference sequence). The CDR3 is 16 amino acids. The CDR3 coding sequence is TGCAGTGCTAGCCCCTTGGACTATTACCTGAACAATGAGCAGTTCTTC. This codes for CSASPLDYYLNNEQFF.

Only a few counts were recorded for this clonotype. The chain uses TRBV29-1 and TRBJ2-3; 8 bases are shared with TRBD2. The germline gives CDR1 SQVTM, CDR2 ANQGSEA. The CDR3 totals 16 residues. Here the CDR3 DNA reads TGCAGTGCCACTTCACGGGGGGGCGGGGCCACAGATACGCAGTATTTT. Amino acid sequence: CSATSRGGGATDTQYF.

The V call is TRBV5-1, the J call TRBJ2-7, with D possibly TRBD2 on 7 matching bases. This CDR3 is built from 16 residues. CDR1 is SGHRS, CDR2 YFSETQ, per germline. Trimming removed 0 bases at V and 0 bases at J, with 13 bases between. CDR3 coding DNA: TGCGCCAGCAGCTTGGGGGTGCGGGGGCTCTCCTACGAGCAGTACTTC. This gives the protein CASSLGVRGLSYEQYF.

The chain links TRBV29-1 to TRBJ1-5; no definite D call. V lost 4 bases and J 0 bases, leaving 7 bases between the germline ends. CDR1 is SQVTM, CDR2 ANQGSEA, per germline. The CDR3 totals 13 residues. CDR3 protein: CSVADNSNQPQHF. The CDR3 region has the DNA TGCAGCGTTGCAGATAATAGCAATCAGCCCCAGCATTTT.

This clonotype was detected only a few times. The chain is built from TRBV3-1 and TRBJ2-7; 7 bases line up with TRBD1. The CDR3 has 14 amino acids. V lost 4 bases and J lost 2; bases outside the gene matches: 5. Germline values: CDR1 LGHDT, CDR2 YNNKEL (reference sequence). For the CDR3, the DNA is TGTGCCAGCAGCCGGGGGACAGCCGCCTACGAGCAGTACTTC. Translation gives CASSRGTAAYEQYF.

The sample holds a few counts of this clonotype. The V and J genes are TRBV20-1 and TRBJ2-5; 9 nucleotides match TRBD2. J lost 4 bases, V lost 1 base, and 4 bases had no gene match. The germline V gene has CDR1 DFQATT and CDR2 SNEGSKA (reference sequence). The CDR3 has 14 amino acids. In DNA form, the CDR3 reads TGCAGTGCTAGAGCATCGCGGGAGGGAGAGACCCAGTACTTC. As protein: CSARASREGETQYF.

This clonotype has a handful of counts. The chain employs TRBV6-2 or TRBV6-3 and TRBJ2-7; no clear D. V lost 6 bases and J 0 bases, leaving 9 bases between the germline ends. Germline assignment: CDR1 MNHEY and CDR2 SVGEGT. The CDR3 contains 13 residues. The CDR3 coding sequence is TGTGCCAGCAGACGGGTGAGCTCCTACGAGCAGTACTTC. Protein sequence: CASRRVSSYEQYF.

This clonotype came up a few times. J is TRBJ2-6 and V is TRBV18; 13 positions match TRBD2. The ends lost 4 bases at V and 0 bases at J; junction bases unmatched: 3. From germline, CDR1 is KGHSH and CDR2 LQKENI. The CDR3 runs 18 residues. The CDR3 region is CASSRTSGSLSGANVLTF. In DNA, the CDR3 is TGTGCCAGCTCACGGACTAGCGGGAGTCTCTCTGGGGCCAACGTCCTGACTTTC.

This clonotype was seen more than once but under ten times. The V and J genes are TRBV7-9 and TRBJ2-3; 7 bases are a match to TRBD2. With 4 bases clipped from V and 1 base from J, the junction kept 8 bases outside the gene matches. The germline gives CDR1 SEHNR, CDR2 FQNEAQ (reference sequence). This CDR3 region has 16 residues. For the CDR3, the DNA is TGTGCCAGCAGCTCCCACCGCGGGGGACGCACAGATACGCAGTATTTT. Translating it yields CASSSHRGGRTDTQYF.

CDR3 sequence (DNA): TGCAGTGCTCGACAGGGGAATTTGAACACTGAAGCTTTCTTT. Translation gives CSARQGNLNTEAFF. The chain combines TRBV20-1 with TRBJ1-1; 8 bases map to TRBD1. The CDR3 has 14 amino acids. Germline trimming cut 5 bases from V and 0 bases from J; bases unmatched to any gene: 5. Germline values: CDR1 DFQATT, CDR2 SNEGSKA (reference sequence).

This clonotype was recorded at least ten times. J is TRBJ2-7 and V is TRBV27; weak D call: TRBD1 (6 bases). Deletions cut 1 base from V and 3 bases from J, with 13 bases between. The CDR3 loop spans 15 amino acids. Germline assignment: CDR1 MNHEY and CDR2 SMNVEV (reference sequence). CDR3 in amino acids: CASSLFPGQSYEQYF. CDR3 coding DNA: TGTGCCAGCAGTTTATTCCCGGGACAAAGCTACGAGCAGTACTTC.

CDR3 protein: CSASRSGLGEQYF. The DNA for the CDR3 is TGCAGTGCTAGTAGGAGCGGGCTTGGCGAGCAGTACTTC. The chain couples TRBV20-1 to TRBJ2-7, with D tentatively TRBD2 (6 bases). CDR3 size: 13 residues. Per the germline V gene, CDR1 is DFQATT and CDR2 is SNEGSKA (reference sequence). The V and J ends lost 3 bases and 6 bases respectively, with 15 bases between them.

For the CDR3, the DNA is TGTGCCAGCTCAGAGGCCACCACAGATACGCAGTATTTT. Its translation is CASSEATTDTQYF. This chain connects TRBV18 to TRBJ2-3, with unresolved D. Trimming removed 5 bases from V and 2 bases from J, with 8 bases in between. Germline V gene sequence: CDR1 KGHSH, CDR2 LQKENI. The CDR3 sequence is 13 residues long.